A selection of T cell receptor beta chains follows, all from one sample in a study of blood T cell repertoires in COVID-19. Data came from immunoSEQ multiplex PCR; TCRdb stores just in-frame clones and leaves some out. The table records 400,000 to 450,000 clones, roughly 88% of them present only once. The material sequenced was peripheral blood. The receptors shown here come from a woman between 50 and 59 years old with COVID-19, enrolled during active disease. CDR3s include the opening cysteine and the closing phenylalanine or tryptophan. D genes are given only for firm matches. Rows may omit the clone size; those that give it use once, few, many or a size class.

abundance: .; len: 15; v_gene: TRBV12-5; j_gene: TRBJ2-7; d_gene: TRBD1; CDR3aa: CASGYSGTGAHEQYF; CDR3nt: TGTGCTAGTGGTTACTCCGGGACAGGGGCCCACGAGCAGTACTTC
abundance: .; len: 15; v_gene: TRBV18; j_gene: TRBJ2-1; d_gene: .; CDR3aa: CASSPPEGGRNEQFF; CDR3nt: TGTGCCAGCTCACCACCTGAGGGTGGGCGCAATGAGCAGTTCTTC
abundance: .; len: 14; v_gene: TRBV27; j_gene: TRBJ2-2; d_gene: .; CDR3aa: CASTPGQNTGELFF; CDR3nt: TGTGCCAGCACTCCCGGACAGAACACCGGGGAGCTGTTTTTT
abundance: .; len: 13; v_gene: TRBV2; j_gene: TRBJ2-2; d_gene: .; CDR3aa: CASSEVDTGELFF; CDR3nt: TGTGCCAGCAGCGAAGTCGACACCGGGGAGCTGTTTTTT
abundance: .; len: 16; v_gene: TRBV11-3; j_gene: TRBJ2-1; d_gene: TRBD2; CDR3aa: CASSPRRGSSYNEQFF; CDR3nt: TGTGCCAGCAGCCCGCGGCGGGGGAGCTCCTACAATGAGCAGTTCTTC
abundance: .; len: 15; v_gene: TRBV9; j_gene: TRBJ1-4; d_gene: TRBD1; CDR3aa: CASSPGQGFDEKLFF; CDR3nt: TGTGCCAGCAGTCCGGGACAGGGGTTCGATGAAAAACTGTTTTTT
abundance: .; len: 14; v_gene: TRBV5-1; j_gene: TRBJ1-2; d_gene: .; CDR3aa: CASSSRASGDGYTF; CDR3nt: TGCGCCAGCAGTTCCAGGGCCTCGGGGGATGGCTACACCTTC
abundance: once; len: 17; v_gene: TRBV10-1; j_gene: TRBJ2-1; d_gene: .; CDR3aa: CASSESGTPNSYNEQFF; CDR3nt: TGCGCCAGCAGTGAGTCCGGGACTCCCAACTCCTACAATGAGCAGTTCTTC
abundance: .; len: 15; v_gene: TRBV2; j_gene: TRBJ1-1; d_gene: .; CDR3aa: CASPLGPGANTEAFF; CDR3nt: TGTGCCAGCCCCCTTGGCCCAGGGGCAAACACTGAAGCTTTCTTT
abundance: .; len: 14; v_gene: TRBV9; j_gene: TRBJ1-1; d_gene: TRBD1; CDR3aa: CASSPTGVGTEAFF; CDR3nt: TGTGCCAGCAGCCCTACAGGGGTTGGCACTGAAGCTTTCTTT
abundance: .; len: 15; v_gene: TRBV11-2; j_gene: TRBJ2-6; d_gene: .; CDR3aa: CASSSTHYGANVLTF; CDR3nt: TGTGCCAGCAGCTCCACACATTATGGGGCCAACGTCCTGACTTTC
abundance: few; len: 12; v_gene: TRBV10-3; j_gene: TRBJ2-7; d_gene: TRBD1; CDR3aa: CAIRTGTYEQYF; CDR3nt: TGTGCCATCAGGACAGGGACCTACGAGCAGTACTTC
abundance: .; len: 11; v_gene: TRBV12-3/TRBV12-4; j_gene: TRBJ1-2; d_gene: .; CDR3aa: CASSLNYGYTF; CDR3nt: TGTGCCAGCAGCCTTAACTATGGCTACACCTTC